This is a list of T cell receptor beta chains from one sample in a study of Ad26.COV2.S vaccination and SARS-CoV-2 variants. The data were produced by immunoSEQ multiplex PCR, yet TCRdb's version contains in-frame clones alone and is incomplete. The sample holds 200,000 to 300,000 clones, about 83% seen once. The specimen comprised peripheral blood, sampled in a trial of Ad26.COV2.S vaccine versus placebo. Every receptor here comes from a person between 18 and 59 years old who received the Ad26.COV2.S COVID-19 vaccine or a placebo. The CDR3 runs from the conserved cysteine through the conserved F or W. A D gene is named only where the DNA matches it firmly. Where a row states a size, it is once, few, many or the class of an expanded clone; other rows omit it.

size,V,J,D,DNA,CDR3
.,TRBV28,TRBJ2-3,.,TGTGCCGCCGCCTCTTCTAGTCGCGCAGATACGCAGTATTTT,CAAASSSRADTQYF
.,TRBV27,TRBJ2-3,.,TGTGCCAGCAGCCGAATCGGTGCGGGATCAGTCCCAAGCACAGATACGCAGTATTTT,CASSRIGAGSVPSTDTQYF
.,TRBV20-1,TRBJ1-5,.,TGCAGTGCACCGAACGGGAAGTCTCAGCATTTT,CSAPNGKSQHF
.,TRBV11-1,TRBJ2-1,.,TGTGCCAGCAGCTTAGAAGGCAGGGGCTCCTACAATGAGCAGTTCTTC,CASSLEGRGSYNEQFF
.,TRBV5-1,TRBJ1-2,TRBD1,TGCGCCAGCAGCGCGACTTTGGTCAGGGGGGTCGATGGCTACACCTTC,CASSATLVRGVDGYTF
once,TRBV4-3,TRBJ2-1,.,TGCGCCAGCAGCCAGTTGACAGCTTCGGGTGAGCAGTTCTTC,CASSQLTASGEQFF
many,TRBV5-6,TRBJ2-4,TRBD1,TGTGCCAGCAGCTTCGGGACAGGGGGCCGTCGGTACTTC,CASSFGTGGRRYF
.,TRBV6-5,TRBJ1-3,.,TGTGCCAGCAGCCGAGCCGGGTCCCTTGGAAACACCATATATTTT,CASSRAGSLGNTIYF
.,TRBV30,TRBJ2-2,.,TGTGCCTGGAGTGTACTCGGGGAAACCGGGGAGCTGTTTTTT,CAWSVLGETGELFF
.,TRBV15,TRBJ2-5,.,TGTGCCACCAGCAGGGGAGGCGGTGCCGAGACCCAGTACTTC,CATSRGGGAETQYF
few,TRBV15,TRBJ2-3,TRBD1,TGTGCCACCAGCAGAGAGGGACAGGGAAGCACAGATACGCAGTATTTT,CATSREGQGSTDTQYF
.,TRBV6-5,TRBJ1-1,.,TGTGCCAGCAGTTCGGGGTTTATGAACACTGAAGCTTTCTTT,CASSSGFMNTEAFF
once,TRBV14,TRBJ2-1,TRBD1,TGTGCCAGCAGCCCATTCCCGGGACAGACCATGGAAAGGGATTTTGGTTTTGGGGATGAGCAGTTCTTC,CASSPFPGQTMERDFGFGDEQFF
.,TRBV19,TRBJ1-5,.,TGTGCCAGTAGTACCACTTGGGGGAGCAATCAGCCCCAGCATTTT,CASSTTWGSNQPQHF
.,TRBV6-5,TRBJ1-5,.,TGTGCCAGCAAGACCACAGGACGCAATCAGCCCCAGCATTTT,CASKTTGRNQPQHF
.,TRBV7-9,TRBJ2-7,.,TGTGCCAGCAGCTTAGGAGTGGGTCGGAGGAACGAGCAGTACTTC,CASSLGVGRRNEQYF
.,TRBV11-1,TRBJ1-1,.,TGTGCCAGCAGCGAGGGGGTGAGCACTGAAGCTTTCTTT,CASSEGVSTEAFF
.,TRBV18,TRBJ1-4,.,TGTGCCAGCTCACTAAGGAGGAATGAAAAACTGTTTTTT,CASSLRRNEKLFF
.,TRBV7-2,TRBJ1-6,.,TGTGCCAGCAGCTTAGGACAAAAAGGGTCACCCCTCCACTTT,CASSLGQKGSPLHF
few,TRBV19,TRBJ2-7,.,TGTGCCAGTAGTCCCCGGCAGGGAAGCTCCTACGAGCAGTACTTC,CASSPRQGSSYEQYF
.,TRBV5-4,TRBJ2-1,.,TGTGCCAGCAGCAACTTAGACACAGATTGGAATGAGCAGTTCTTC,CASSNLDTDWNEQFF
.,TRBV6-5,TRBJ2-1,TRBD2,TGTGCCAGCAGTTACTTCGCGGGGGGGAATGAGCAGTTCTTC,CASSYFAGGNEQFF
.,TRBV19,TRBJ2-5,TRBD1,TGTGCCAGTAGTATCGGACAGGGGGAGACCCAGTACTTC,CASSIGQGETQYF
.,TRBV9,TRBJ2-7,.,TGTGCCAGCCCCGTTGATGCCTACGAGCAGTACTTC,CASPVDAYEQYF
.,TRBV3-1/TRBV3-2,TRBJ1-5,.,TGTGCCAGCAGCCAAGGGTGGAGAGGGAAGGGCAATCAGCCCCAGCATTTT,CASSQGWRGKGNQPQHF
.,TRBV18,TRBJ2-1,.,TGTGCCAGCTCACCCACTTACTTTTCGGGGCCCTTCGCCTACTACAATGAGCAGTTCTTC,CASSPTYFSGPFAYYNEQFF
once,TRBV6-2/TRBV6-3,TRBJ2-3,TRBD2,TGTGCCAGCAGTTCCGACACGCCGGCTAGCGGGAGAGCGGATACGCAGTATTTT,CASSSDTPASGRADTQYF
.,TRBV7-8,TRBJ2-6,.,TGTGCCAGCAGCTTAGTTGCAGTTACAGGCCTGACTTTC,CASSLVAVTGLTF
.,TRBV18,TRBJ1-4,TRBD1,TGTGCCAGCTCACCACCGGGACAGGGGGGTGAAAAACTGTTTTTT,CASSPPGQGGEKLFF
few,TRBV18,TRBJ1-3,.,TGTGCCAGCTCACCACGTTTTGAGGGAAACACCATATATTTT,CASSPRFEGNTIYF
many,TRBV6-6,TRBJ1-2,.,TGTGCCAGCAGTTCACTCGGCGGAGCTAACTATGGCTACACCTTC,CASSSLGGANYGYTF
.,TRBV4-1,TRBJ1-1,.,TGCGCCAGCAGCCAAGAAGCAGGGAACACTGAAGCTTTCTTT,CASSQEAGNTEAFF
.,TRBV7-8,TRBJ1-6,.,TGTGCCAGCAGGCTAAGGGCTAATAATTCACCCCTCCACTTT,CASRLRANNSPLHF
.,TRBV9,TRBJ2-5,.,TGTGCCAGCACCCTCGGCGAGGGGGAAGAGACCCAGTACTTC,CASTLGEGEETQYF
.,TRBV5-6,TRBJ1-5,TRBD1,TGTGCCAGCAGCTGGGGACAGGTTAGCCAGCCCCAGCATTTT,CASSWGQVSQPQHF
.,TRBV18,TRBJ2-1,TRBD2,TGTGCCAGCTCACTCTATGAAGCGGGAGTGGGGAATGAGCAGTTCTTC,CASSLYEAGVGNEQFF
.,TRBV6-4,TRBJ2-2,.,TGTGCCAGCAGTGACTCGAAACGTGGGTACACCGGGGAGCTGTTTTTT,CASSDSKRGYTGELFF
.,TRBV15,TRBJ1-2,.,TGTGCCACCAGCAGGGACCCTCAGGGGCGGGATGGCTACACCTTC,CATSRDPQGRDGYTF